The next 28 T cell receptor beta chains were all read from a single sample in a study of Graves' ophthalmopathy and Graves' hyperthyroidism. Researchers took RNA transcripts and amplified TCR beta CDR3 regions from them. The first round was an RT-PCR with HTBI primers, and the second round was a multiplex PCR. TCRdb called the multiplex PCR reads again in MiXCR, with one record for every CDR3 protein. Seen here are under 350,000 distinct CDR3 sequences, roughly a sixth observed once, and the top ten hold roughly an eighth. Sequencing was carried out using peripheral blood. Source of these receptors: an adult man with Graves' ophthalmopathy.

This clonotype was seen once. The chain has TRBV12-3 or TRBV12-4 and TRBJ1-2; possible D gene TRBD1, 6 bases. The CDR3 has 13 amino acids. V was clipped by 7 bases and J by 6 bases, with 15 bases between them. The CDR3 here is CASTSTGMHGYTF. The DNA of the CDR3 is TGTGCCAGCACCTCAACAGGGATGCATGGCTACACCTTC.

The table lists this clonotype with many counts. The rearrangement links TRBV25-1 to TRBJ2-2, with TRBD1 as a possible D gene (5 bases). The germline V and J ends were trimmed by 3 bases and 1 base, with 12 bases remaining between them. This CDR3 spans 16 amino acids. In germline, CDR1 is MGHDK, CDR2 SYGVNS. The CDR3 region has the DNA TGTGCCAGCAGTGACGCAATAGACAGGAACACCGGGGAGCTGTTTTTT. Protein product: CASSDAIDRNTGELFF.

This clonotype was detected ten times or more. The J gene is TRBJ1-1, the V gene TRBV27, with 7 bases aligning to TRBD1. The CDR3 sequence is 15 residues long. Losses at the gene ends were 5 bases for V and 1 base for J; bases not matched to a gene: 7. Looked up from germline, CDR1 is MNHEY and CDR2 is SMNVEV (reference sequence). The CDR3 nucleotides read TGTGCCAGCAGTACGCAGGACAGGAGGAACACTGAAGCTTTCTTT. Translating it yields CASSTQDRRNTEAFF.

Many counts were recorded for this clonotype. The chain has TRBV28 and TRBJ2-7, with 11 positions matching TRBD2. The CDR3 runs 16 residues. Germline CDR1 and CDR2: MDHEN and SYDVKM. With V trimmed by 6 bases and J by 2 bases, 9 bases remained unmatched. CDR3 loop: CASSLLGLAATYEQYF. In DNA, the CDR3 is TGTGCCAGCAGCCTACTGGGACTAGCGGCGACCTACGAGCAGTACTTC.

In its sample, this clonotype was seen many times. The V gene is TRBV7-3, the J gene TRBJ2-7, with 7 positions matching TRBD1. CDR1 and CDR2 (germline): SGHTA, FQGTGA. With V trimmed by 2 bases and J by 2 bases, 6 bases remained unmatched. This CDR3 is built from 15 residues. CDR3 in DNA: TGTGCCAGCAGCTTATTTCCCGGACAGGCCTACGAGCAGTACTTC. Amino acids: CASSLFPGQAYEQYF.

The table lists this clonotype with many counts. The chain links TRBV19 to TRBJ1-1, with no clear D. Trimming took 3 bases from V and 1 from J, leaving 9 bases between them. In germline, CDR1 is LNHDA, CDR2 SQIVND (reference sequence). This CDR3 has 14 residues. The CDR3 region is CASSISERNTEAFF. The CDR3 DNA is TGTGCCAGTAGTATCTCAGAGCGGAACACTGAAGCTTTCTTT.

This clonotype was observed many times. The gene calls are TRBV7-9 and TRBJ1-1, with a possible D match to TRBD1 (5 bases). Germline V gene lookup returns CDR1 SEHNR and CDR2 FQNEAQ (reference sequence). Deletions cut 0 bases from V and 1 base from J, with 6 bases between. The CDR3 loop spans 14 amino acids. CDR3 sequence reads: CASSLATENTEAFF. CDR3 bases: TGTGCCAGCAGCTTAGCGACAGAGAACACTGAAGCTTTCTTT.

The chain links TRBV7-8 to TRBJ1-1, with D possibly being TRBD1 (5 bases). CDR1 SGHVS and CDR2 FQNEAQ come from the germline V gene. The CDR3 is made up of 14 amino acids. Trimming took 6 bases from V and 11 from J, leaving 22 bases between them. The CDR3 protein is CASSRTEGSGGAFF. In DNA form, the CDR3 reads TGTGCCAGCAGTCGGACGGAGGGTAGTGGGGGGGCTTTCTTT.

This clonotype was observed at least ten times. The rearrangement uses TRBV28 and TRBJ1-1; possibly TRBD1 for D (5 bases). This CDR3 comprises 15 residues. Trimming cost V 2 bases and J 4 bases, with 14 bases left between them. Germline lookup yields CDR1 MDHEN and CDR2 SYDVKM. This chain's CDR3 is CASSLGRGMGTEAFF. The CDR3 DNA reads TGTGCCAGCAGTTTAGGACGGGGGATGGGCACTGAAGCTTTCTTT.

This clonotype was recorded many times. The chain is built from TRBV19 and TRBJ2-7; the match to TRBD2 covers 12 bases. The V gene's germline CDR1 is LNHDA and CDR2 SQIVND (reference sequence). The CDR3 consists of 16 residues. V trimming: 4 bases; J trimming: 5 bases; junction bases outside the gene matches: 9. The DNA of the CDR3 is TGTGCCAGTAGTACTCCCGGGACTAGCGGGTTGAACGAGCAGTACTTC. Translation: CASSTPGTSGLNEQYF.

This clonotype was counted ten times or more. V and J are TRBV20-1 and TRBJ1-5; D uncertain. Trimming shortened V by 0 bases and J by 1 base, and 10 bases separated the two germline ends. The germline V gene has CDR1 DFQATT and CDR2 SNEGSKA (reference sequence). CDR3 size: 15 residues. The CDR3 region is CSARDGELSNQPQHF. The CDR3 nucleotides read TGCAGTGCTAGAGACGGAGAGTTGAGCAATCAGCCCCAGCATTTT.

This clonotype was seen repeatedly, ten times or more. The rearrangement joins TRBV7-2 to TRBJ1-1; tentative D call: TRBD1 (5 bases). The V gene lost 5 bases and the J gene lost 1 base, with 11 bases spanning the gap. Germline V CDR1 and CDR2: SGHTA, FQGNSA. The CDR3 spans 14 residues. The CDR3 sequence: CASSPDNGNTEAFF. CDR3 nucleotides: TGTGCCAGCAGCCCGGACAATGGGAACACTGAAGCTTTCTTT.

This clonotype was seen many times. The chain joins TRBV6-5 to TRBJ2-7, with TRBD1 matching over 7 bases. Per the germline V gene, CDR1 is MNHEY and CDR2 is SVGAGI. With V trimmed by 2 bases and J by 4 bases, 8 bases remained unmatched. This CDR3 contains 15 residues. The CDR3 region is CASSYIYGTEYEQYF. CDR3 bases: TGTGCCAGCAGTTACATCTACGGGACAGAGTACGAGCAGTACTTC.

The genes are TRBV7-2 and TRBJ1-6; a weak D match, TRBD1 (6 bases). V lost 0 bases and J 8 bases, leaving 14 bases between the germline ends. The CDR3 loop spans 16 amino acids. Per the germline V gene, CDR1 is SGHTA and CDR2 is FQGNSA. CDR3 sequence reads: CASSLARDTKHSPLHF. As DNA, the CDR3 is TGTGCCAGCAGCTTAGCGAGGGACACTAAGCATTCACCCCTCCACTTT. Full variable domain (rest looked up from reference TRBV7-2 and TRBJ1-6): GAGVSQSPSNKVTEKGKDVELRCDPISGHTALYWYRQSLGQGLEFLIYFQGNSAPDKSGLPSDRFSAERTGGSVSTLTIQRTQQEDSAVYLCASSLARDTKHSPLHFGNGTRLTVT.

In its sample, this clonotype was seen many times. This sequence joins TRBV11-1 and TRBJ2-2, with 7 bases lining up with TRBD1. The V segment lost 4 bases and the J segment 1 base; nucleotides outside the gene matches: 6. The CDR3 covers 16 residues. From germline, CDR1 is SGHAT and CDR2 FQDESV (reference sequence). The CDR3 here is CASSSAGTVNTGELFF. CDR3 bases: TGTGCCAGCAGCTCTGCCGGGACAGTGAACACCGGGGAGCTGTTTTTT.

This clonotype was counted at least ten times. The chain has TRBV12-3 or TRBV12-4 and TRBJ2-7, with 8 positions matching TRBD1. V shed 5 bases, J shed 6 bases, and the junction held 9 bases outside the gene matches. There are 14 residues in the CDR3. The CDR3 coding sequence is TGTGCCAGCAGTGATGGGACAGGCTTCTCCGAGCAGTACTTC. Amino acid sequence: CASSDGTGFSEQYF.

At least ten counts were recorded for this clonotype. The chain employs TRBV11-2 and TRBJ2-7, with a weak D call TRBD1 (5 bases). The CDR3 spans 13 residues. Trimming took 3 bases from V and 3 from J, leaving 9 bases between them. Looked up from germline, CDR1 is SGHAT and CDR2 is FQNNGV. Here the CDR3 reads CASSLWGGYEQYF. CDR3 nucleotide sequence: TGTGCCAGCAGCTTGTGGGGCGGCTACGAGCAGTACTTC.

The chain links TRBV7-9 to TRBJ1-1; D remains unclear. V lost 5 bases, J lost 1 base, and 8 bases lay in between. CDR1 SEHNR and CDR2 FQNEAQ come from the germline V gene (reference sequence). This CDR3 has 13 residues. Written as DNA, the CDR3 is TGTGCCAGCAGCCTGGATGCGAACACTGAAGCTTTCTTT. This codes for CASSLDANTEAFF.

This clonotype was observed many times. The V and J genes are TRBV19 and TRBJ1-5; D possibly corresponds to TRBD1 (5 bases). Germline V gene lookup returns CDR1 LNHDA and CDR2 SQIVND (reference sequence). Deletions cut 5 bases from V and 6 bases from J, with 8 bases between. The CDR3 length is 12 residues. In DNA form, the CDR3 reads TGTGCCAGTAGTGCGAGGGGTCAGCCCCAGCATTTT. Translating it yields CASSARGQPQHF.

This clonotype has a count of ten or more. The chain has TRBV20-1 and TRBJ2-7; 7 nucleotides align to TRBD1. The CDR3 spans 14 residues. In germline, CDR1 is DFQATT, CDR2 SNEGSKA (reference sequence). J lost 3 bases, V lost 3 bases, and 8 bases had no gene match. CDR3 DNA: TGCAGTGCTAGGGTTGGGACAGCCTTCTACGAGCAGTACTTC. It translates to CSARVGTAFYEQYF.

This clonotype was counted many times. In DNA form, the CDR3 reads TGTGCCAGCAGTTCCCGACGGCCTATATCAGTAGCTTTCTTT. Translation gives CASSSRRPISVAFF. The V gene is TRBV6-2 or TRBV6-3, the J gene TRBJ1-1; D remains unclear. Trimming removed 4 bases at V and 10 bases at J, with 19 bases between. Germline CDR1 reads MNHEY; CDR2 reads SVGEGT. This CDR3 is built from 14 residues.

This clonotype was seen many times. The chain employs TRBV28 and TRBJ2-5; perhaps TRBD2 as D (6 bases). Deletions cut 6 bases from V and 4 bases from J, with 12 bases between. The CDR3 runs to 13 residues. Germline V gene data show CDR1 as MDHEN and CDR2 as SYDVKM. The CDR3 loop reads CASRTLAGETQYF. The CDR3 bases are TGTGCCAGCAGAACACTAGCCGGAGAGACCCAGTACTTC.

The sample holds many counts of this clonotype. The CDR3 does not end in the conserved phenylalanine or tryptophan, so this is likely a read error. CDR3 in DNA: TGTGCCAGCAGTTCGGGGGTTCTTTCACCCCTCCACCTT. It translates to CASSSGVLSPLHL. This chain uses TRBV6-1 with TRBJ1-6, with D perhaps TRBD1 (5 bases). Germline V gene lookup returns CDR1 MNHNS and CDR2 SASEGT. The CDR3 contains 13 residues. V lost 5 bases to trimming and J lost 9 bases, with 11 bases between them.

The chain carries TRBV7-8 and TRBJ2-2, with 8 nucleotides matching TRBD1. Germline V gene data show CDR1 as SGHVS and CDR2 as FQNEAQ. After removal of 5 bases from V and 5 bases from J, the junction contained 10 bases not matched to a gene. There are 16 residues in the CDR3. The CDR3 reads CASSRDRGSLTGELFF. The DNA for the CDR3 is TGTGCCAGCAGCCGAGACAGGGGCTCCTTAACCGGGGAGCTGTTTTTT.

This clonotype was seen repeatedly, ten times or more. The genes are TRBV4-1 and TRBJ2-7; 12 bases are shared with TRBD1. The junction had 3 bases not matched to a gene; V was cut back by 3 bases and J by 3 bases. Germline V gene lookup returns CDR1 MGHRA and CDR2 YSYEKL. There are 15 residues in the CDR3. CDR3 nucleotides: TGCGCCAGCAGCCATGGGACAGGGGGCGGCTACGAGCAGTACTTC. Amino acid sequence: CASSHGTGGGYEQYF.

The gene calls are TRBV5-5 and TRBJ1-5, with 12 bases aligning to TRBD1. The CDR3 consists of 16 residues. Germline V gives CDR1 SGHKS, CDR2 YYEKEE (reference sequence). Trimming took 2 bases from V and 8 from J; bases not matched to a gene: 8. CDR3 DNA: TGTGCCAGCAGCTTCGGGGACAGGGGGCGACTCGAGCCCCAGCATTTT. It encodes CASSFGDRGRLEPQHF.

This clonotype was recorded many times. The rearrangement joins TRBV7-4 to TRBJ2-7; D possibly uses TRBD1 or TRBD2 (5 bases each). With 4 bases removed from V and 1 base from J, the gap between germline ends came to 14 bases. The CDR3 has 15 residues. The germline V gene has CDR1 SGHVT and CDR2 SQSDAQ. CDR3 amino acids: CASSSYPGRSYEQYF. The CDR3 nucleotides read TGTGCCAGCAGCTCATACCCGGGGCGATCCTACGAGCAGTACTTC.

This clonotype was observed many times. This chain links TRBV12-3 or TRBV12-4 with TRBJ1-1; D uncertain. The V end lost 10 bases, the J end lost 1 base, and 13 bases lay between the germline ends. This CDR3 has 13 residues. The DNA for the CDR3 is TGTGCCACACGCCCGACGGCGAACACTGAAGCTTTCTTT. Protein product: CATRPTANTEAFF.